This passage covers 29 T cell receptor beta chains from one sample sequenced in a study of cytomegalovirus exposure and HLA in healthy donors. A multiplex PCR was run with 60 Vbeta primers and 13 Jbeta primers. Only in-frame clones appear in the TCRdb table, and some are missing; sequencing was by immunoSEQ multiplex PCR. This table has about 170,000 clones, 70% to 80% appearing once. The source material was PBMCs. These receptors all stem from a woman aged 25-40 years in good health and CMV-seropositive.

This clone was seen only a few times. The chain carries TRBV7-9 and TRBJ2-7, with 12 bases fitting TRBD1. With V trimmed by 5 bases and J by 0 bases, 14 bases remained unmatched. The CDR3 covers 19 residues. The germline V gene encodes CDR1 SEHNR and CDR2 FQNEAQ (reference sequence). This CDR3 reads CASSRGGGTGGKSSYEQYF. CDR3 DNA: TGTGCCAGCAGCCGGGGAGGTGGGACAGGGGGCAAAAGCTCCTACGAGCAGTACTTC.

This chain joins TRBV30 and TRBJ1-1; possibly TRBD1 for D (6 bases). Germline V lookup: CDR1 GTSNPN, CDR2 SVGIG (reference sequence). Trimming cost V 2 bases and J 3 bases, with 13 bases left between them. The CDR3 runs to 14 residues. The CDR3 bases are TGTGCCTGGAGTCTAACACAGGGAGACACTGAAGCTTTCTTT. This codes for CAWSLTQGDTEAFF.

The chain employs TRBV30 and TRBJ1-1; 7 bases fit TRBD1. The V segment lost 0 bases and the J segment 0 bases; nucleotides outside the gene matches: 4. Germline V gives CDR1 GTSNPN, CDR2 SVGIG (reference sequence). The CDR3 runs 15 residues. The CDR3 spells CAWSVGGHMNTEAFF. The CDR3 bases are TGTGCCTGGAGTGTAGGGGGCCATATGAACACTGAAGCTTTCTTT.

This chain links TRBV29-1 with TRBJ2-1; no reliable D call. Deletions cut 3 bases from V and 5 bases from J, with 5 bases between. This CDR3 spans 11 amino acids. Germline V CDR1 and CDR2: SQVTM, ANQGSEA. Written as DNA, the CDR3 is TGCAGCGTTGAGGCCGACAATGAGCAGTTCTTC. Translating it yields CSVEADNEQFF.

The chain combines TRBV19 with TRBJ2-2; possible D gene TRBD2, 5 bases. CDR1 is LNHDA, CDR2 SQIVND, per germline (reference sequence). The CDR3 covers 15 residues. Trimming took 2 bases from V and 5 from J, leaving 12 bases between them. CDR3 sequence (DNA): TGTGCCAGTAGTATAATGGGAGTTCGGACCGGGGAGCTGTTTTTT. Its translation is CASSIMGVRTGELFF. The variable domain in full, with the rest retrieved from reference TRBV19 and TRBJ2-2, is DGGITQSPKYLFRKEGQNVTLSCEQNLNHDAMYWYRQDPGQGLRLIYYSQIVNDFQKGDIAEGYSVSREKKESFPLTVTSAQKNPTAFYLCASSIMGVRTGELFFGEGSRLTVL.

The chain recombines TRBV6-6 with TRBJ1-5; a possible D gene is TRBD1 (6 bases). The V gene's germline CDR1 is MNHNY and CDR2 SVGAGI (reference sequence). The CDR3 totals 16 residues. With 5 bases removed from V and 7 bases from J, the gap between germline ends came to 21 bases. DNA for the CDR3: TGTGCCAGCAGTCCGGACAGAGGTATTATGGGGCAGCCCCAGCATTTT. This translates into CASSPDRGIMGQPQHF.

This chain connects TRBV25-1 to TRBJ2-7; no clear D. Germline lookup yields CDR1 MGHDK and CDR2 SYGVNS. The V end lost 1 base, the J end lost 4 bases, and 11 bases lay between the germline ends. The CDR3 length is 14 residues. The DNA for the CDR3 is TGTGCCAGCAGTGAATTCCGACTCTTTTACGAGCAGTACTTC. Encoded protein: CASSEFRLFYEQYF.

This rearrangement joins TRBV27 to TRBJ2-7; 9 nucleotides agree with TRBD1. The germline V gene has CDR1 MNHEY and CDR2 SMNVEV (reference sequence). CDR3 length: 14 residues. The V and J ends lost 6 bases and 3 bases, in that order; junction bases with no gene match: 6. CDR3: CASRGQGILYEQYF. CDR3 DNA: TGTGCCAGCAGGGGACAGGGTATTCTCTACGAGCAGTACTTC.

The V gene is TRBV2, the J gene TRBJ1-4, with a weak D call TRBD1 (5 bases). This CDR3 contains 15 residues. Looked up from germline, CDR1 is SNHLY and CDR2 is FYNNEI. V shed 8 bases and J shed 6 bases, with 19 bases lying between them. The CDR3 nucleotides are TGTGCCAGCCTACCGGGGGGACTTCGTCATGAAAAACTGTTTTTT. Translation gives CASLPGGLRHEKLFF.

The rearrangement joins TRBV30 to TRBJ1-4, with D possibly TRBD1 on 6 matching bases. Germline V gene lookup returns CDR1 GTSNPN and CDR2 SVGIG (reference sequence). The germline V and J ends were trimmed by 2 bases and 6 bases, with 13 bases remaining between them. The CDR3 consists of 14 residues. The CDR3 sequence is CAWSSQGPYEKLFF. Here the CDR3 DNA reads TGTGCCTGGAGTTCACAGGGACCGTATGAAAAACTGTTTTTT.

The CDR3 sequence is CASSLPRGQGWNQPQHF. CDR3 DNA: TGTGCCAGCAGTCTACCAAGAGGACAGGGGTGGAATCAGCCCCAGCATTTT. V and J are TRBV28 and TRBJ1-5; 9 bases align to TRBD1. Germline V gene data show CDR1 as MDHEN and CDR2 as SYDVKM. The CDR3 runs to 17 residues. V dropped 5 bases and J dropped 4; count of bases not matched to a gene: 12.

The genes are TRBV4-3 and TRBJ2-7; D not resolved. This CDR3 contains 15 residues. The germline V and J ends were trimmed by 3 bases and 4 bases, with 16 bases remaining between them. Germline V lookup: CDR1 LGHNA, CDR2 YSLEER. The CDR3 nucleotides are TGCGCCAGCAGCCAGCGACACTCCAGATTTTACGAGCAGTACTTC. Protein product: CASSQRHSRFYEQYF.

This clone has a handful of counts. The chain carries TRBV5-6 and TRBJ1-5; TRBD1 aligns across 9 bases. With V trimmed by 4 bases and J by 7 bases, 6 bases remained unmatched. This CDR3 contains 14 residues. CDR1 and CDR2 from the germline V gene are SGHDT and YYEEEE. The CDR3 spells CASSIRDRVQPQHF. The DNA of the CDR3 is TGTGCCAGCAGCATACGGGACAGGGTCCAGCCCCAGCATTTT. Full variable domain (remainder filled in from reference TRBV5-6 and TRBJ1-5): DAGVTQSPTHLIKTRGQQVTLRCSPKSGHDTVSWYQQALGQGPQFIFQYYEEEERQRGNFPDRFSGHQFPNYSSELNVNALLLGDSALYLCASSIRDRVQPQHFGDGTRLSIL.

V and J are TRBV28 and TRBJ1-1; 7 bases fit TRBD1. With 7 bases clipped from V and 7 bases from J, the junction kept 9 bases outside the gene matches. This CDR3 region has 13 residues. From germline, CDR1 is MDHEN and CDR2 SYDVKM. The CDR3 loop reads CASKQGWTGEAFF. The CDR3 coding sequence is TGTGCCAGCAAACAGGGTTGGACAGGTGAAGCTTTCTTT.

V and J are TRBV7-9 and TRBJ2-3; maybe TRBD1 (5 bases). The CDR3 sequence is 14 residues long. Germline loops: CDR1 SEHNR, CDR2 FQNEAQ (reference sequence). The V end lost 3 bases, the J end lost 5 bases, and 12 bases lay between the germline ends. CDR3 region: CASSLAGFKDTQYF. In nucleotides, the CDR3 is TGTGCCAGCAGCTTGGCAGGGTTTAAAGATACGCAGTATTTT.

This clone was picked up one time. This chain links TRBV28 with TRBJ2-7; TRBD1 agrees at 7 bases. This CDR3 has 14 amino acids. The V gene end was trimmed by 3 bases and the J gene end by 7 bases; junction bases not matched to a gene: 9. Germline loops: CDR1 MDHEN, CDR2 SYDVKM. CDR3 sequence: CASSLGRGLREQYF. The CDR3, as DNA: TGTGCCAGCAGTTTGGGCAGGGGGTTGCGTGAGCAGTACTTC.

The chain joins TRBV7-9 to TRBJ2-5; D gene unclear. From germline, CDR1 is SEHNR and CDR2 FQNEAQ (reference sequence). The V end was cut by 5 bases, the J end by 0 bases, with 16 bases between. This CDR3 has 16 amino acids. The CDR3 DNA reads TGTGCCAGCAGCCCTCGTGGTGTGGCAGACCAAGAGACCCAGTACTTC. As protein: CASSPRGVADQETQYF.

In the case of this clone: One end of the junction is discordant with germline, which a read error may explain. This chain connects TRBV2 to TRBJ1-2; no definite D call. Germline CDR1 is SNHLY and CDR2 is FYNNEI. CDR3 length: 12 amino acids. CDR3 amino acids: CASSEALYGYTF. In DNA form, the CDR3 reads TGTGCCAGCAGCGAAGCCCTATATGGCTACACCTTC.

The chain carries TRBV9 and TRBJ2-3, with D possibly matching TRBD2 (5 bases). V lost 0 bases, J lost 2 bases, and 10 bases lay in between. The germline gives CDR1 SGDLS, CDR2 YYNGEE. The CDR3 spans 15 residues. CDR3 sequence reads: CASSVVSAVTDTQYF. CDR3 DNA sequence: TGTGCCAGCAGCGTAGTTTCAGCGGTCACAGATACGCAGTATTTT.

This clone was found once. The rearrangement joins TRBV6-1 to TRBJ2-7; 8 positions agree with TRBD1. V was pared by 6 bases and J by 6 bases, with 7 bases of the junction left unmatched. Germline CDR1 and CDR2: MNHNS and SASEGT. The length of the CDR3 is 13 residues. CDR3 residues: CASSLYTGGEQYF. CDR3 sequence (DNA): TGTGCCAGCAGCCTTTACACAGGGGGCGAGCAGTACTTC.

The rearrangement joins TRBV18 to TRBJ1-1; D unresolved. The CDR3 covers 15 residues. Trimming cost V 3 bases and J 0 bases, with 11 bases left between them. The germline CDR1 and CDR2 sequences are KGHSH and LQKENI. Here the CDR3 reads CASSPGWSMNTEAFF. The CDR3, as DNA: TGTGCCAGCTCACCCGGGTGGTCGATGAACACTGAAGCTTTCTTT.

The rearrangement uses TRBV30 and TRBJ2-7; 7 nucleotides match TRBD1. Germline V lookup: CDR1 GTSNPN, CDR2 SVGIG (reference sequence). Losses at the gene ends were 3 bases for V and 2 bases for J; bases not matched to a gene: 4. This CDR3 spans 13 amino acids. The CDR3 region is CAWRGQPPYEQYF. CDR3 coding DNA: TGTGCCTGGAGGGGACAGCCTCCCTACGAGCAGTACTTC.

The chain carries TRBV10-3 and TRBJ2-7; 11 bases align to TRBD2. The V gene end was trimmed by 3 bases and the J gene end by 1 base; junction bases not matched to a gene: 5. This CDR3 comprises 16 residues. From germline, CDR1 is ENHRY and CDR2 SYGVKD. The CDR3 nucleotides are TGTGCCATCAGTGAAGGTAGCGGGGGGGCTTCCTACGAGCAGTACTTC. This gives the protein CAISEGSGGASYEQYF.

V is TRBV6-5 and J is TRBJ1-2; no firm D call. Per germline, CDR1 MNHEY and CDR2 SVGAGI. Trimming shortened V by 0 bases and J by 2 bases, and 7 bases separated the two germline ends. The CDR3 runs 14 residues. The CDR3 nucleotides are TGTGCCAGCAGTTACTCCGGCAGGAACTATGGCTACACCTTC. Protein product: CASSYSGRNYGYTF.

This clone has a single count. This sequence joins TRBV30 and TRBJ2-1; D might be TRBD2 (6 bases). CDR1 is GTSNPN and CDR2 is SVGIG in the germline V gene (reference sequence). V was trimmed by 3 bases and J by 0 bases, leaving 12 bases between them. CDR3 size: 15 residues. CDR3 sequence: CAWSGSLSSYNEQFF. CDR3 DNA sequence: TGTGCCTGGAGCGGGAGCCTGAGCTCCTACAATGAGCAGTTCTTC.

DNA for the CDR3: TGTGCCAGCAGTGAAACCGGGACAGGGGCGTTCTTC. Translated, it gives CASSETGTGAFF. The chain uses TRBV2 and TRBJ2-1; 10 bases line up with TRBD1. The CDR3 runs to 12 residues. Germline V gene data show CDR1 as SNHLY and CDR2 as FYNNEI. The trim removed 2 bases at V and 15 bases at J, leaving 4 bases unmatched.

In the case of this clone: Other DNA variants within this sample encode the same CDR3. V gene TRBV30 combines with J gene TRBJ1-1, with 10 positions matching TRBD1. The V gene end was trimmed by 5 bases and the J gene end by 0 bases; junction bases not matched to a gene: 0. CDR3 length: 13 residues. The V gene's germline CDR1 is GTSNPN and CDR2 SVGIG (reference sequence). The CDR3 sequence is CAWDRGLNTEAFF. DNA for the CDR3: TGTGCCTGGGACAGGGGGCTGAACACTGAAGCTTTCTTT.

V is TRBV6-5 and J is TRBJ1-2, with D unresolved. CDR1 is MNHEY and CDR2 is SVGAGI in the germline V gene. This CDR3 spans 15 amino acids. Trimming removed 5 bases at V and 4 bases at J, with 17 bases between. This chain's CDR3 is CASSPYPVLSYGYTF. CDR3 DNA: TGTGCCAGCAGTCCGTACCCCGTTCTATCCTATGGCTACACCTTC.

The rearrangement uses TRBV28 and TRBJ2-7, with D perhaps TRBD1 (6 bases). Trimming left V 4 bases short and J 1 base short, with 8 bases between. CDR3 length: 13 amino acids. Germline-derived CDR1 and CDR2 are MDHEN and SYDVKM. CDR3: CASSSGQSYEQYF. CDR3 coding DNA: TGTGCCAGCAGTTCCGGACAGTCCTACGAGCAGTACTTC.